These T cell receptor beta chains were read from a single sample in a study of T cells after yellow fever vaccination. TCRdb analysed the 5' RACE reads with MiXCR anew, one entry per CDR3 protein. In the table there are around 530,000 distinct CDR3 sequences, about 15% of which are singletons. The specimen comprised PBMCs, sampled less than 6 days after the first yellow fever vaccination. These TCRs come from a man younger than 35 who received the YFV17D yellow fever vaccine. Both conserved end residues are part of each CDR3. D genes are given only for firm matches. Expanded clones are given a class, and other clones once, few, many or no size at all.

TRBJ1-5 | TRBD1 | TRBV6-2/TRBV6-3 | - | TGTGCCAGCAGCGAAGGACAGGGTCGATGGCAGCCCCAGCATTTT | CASSEGQGRWQPQHF
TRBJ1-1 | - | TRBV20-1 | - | TGCAGTGCTAGGGGTACCGTTGGGAACACTGAAGCTTTCTTT | CSARGTVGNTEAFF
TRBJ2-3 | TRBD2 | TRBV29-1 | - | TGCAGCGTTGATCGGCTAGCGGGGCAGAGGACAGATACGCAGTATTTT | CSVDRLAGQRTDTQYF
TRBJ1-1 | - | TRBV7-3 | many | TGTGCCAGCAGCTTAGGTGGACACGACACTGAAGCTTTCTTT | CASSLGGHDTEAFF
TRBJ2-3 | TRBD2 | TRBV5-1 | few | TGCGCCAGCAGCAAGGGACTAGCGGATACGCAGTATTTT | CASSKGLADTQYF
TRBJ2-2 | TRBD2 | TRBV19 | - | TGTGCCAGTAGTATATCCAGCGGGGTAACCGGGGAGCTGTTTTTT | CASSISSGVTGELFF
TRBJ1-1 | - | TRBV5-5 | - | TGTGCCAGCAGCGCGCCGGGACACACTGAAGCTTTCTTT | CASSAPGHTEAFF
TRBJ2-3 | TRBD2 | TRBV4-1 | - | TGCGCCAGCAGCCAAGGCGGGGGGTCCACAGATACGCAGTATTTT | CASSQGGGSTDTQYF
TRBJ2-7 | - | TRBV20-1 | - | TGCAGTGCTAGTATAGGTCCCTACGAGCAGTACTTC | CSASIGPYEQYF
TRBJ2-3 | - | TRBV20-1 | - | TGCAGTGCTAGAGAACGCATATCAGATACGCAGTATTTT | CSARERISDTQYF
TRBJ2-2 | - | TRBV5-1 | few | TGCGCCAGCAGCCTGATGCCACAGGGTAACGGGGAGCTGTTTTTT | CASSLMPQGNGELFF
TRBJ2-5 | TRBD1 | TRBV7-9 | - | TGTGCCAGCAGCTTATTGGACAGGGTACAAGAGACCCAGTACTTC | CASSLLDRVQETQYF
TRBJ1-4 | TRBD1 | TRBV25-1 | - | TGTGCCAGCAGTGTACGGGACAGGAGAAATGAAAAACTGTTTTTT | CASSVRDRRNEKLFF
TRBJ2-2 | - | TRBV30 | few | TGTGCCTGGAGAGCAGGGCCGGGGACCGGGGAGCTGTTTTTT | CAWRAGPGTGELFF
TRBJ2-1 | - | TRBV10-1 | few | TGCGCCAGCAGCCCGTCTCCGGGGGAGCAGTTCTTC | CASSPSPGEQFF
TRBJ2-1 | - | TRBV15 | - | TGTGCCACCAGCAGGACAGGTAATGAGCAGTTCTTC | CATSRTGNEQFF
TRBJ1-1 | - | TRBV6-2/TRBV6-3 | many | TGTGCCAGCAGGCTGACAGTGAACACTGAAGCTTTCTTT | CASRLTVNTEAFF
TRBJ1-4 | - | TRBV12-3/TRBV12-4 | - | TGTGCCAGCAGTCGACGGGGAGGAGTAAAACTGTTTTTT | CASSRRGGVKLFF
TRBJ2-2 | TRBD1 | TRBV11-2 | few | TGTGCCAGCAGCCCCACCACGGGACAGGCGAACACCGGGGAGCTGTTTTTT | CASSPTTGQANTGELFF
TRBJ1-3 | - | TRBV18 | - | TGTGCCAGCTCACCCGACAGTCCTTTCTCTGGAAACACCATATATTTT | CASSPDSPFSGNTIYF
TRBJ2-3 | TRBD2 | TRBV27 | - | TGTGCCAGCAGGGGACTAGCGGGGCGAGATACGCAGTATTTT | CASRGLAGRDTQYF
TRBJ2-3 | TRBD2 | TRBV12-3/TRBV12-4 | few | TGTGCCAGCAGTTTACCGCCAGGACTAGCGGGGGCCCAAGATACGCAGTATTTT | CASSLPPGLAGAQDTQYF
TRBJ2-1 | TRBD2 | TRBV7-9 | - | TGTGCCAGCAGCCGGCGGGGGGGCGATGAGCAGTTCTTC | CASSRRGGDEQFF
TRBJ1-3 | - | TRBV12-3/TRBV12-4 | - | TGTGCCAGCAGCTCGCCGGGACTCGCATGGGGAAACACCATATATTTT | CASSSPGLAWGNTIYF
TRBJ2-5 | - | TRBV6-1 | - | TGTGCCAGCATGATGACATTTTGGGTGGCTGAGACCCAGTACTTC | CASMMTFWVAETQYF
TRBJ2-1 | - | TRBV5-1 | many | TGCGCCAGCAGCTTTACAGGGTATCGGCAGTTCTTC | CASSFTGYRQFF
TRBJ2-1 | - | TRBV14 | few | TGTGCCAGCAGCCAAGATCCAGGGCCCTACAATGAGCAGTTCTTC | CASSQDPGPYNEQFF
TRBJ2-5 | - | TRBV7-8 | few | TGTGCCAGCAGCAAGGCCCAAGAGACCCAGTACTTC | CASSKAQETQYF
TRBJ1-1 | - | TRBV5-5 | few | TGTGCCAGCAGCCTGGAGTGGTCGGCAGGGAAAGCTTTCTTT | CASSLEWSAGKAFF
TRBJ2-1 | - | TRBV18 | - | TGTGCCAGCTCACCCTTGGGACACGTTATCAATGAGCAGTTCTTC | CASSPLGHVINEQFF
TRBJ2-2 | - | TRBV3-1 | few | TGTGCCAGCAGTCCCCGACAGGCCTTCACCGGGGAGCTGTTTTTT | CASSPRQAFTGELFF
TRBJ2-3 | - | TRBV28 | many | TGTGCCAGCAGTAAGACCCCAGATACGCAGTATTTT | CASSKTPDTQYF
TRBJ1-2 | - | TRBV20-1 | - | TGCAGTGCTGCGGAAGGATTCTATGGCTACACCTTC | CSAAEGFYGYTF
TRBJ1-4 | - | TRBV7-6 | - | TGTGCCAGCAGCTTAGTTGACCGCCGAGCAACTAATGAAAAACTGTTTTTT | CASSLVDRRATNEKLFF
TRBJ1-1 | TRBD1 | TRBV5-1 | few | TGCGCCAGCAGCCCACAGACGGACAGGGAGAACACTGAAGCTTTCTTT | CASSPQTDRENTEAFF
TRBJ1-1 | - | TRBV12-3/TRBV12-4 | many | TGTGCCAGCAGCTTCCGGGGAGGAACTGAAGCTTTCTTT | CASSFRGGTEAFF
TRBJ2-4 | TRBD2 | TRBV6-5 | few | TGTGCCAGCAGTTATCGGGAGGGACTCATCATTCAGTACTTC | CASSYREGLIIQYF
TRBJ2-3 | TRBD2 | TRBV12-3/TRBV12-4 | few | TGTGCCAGCAGACTAGCGGGGGGGCGTGATACGCAGTATTTT | CASRLAGGRDTQYF
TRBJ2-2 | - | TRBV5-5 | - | TGTGCCAGCAGCCTTGGGATCTTCAGCGGGGAGCTGTTTTTT | CASSLGIFSGELFF
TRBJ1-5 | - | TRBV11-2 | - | TGTGCCAGCAGCTTAGTTACGGGGAGTGGGGGAACCAGACAGCCCCAGCATTTT | CASSLVTGSGGTRQPQHF
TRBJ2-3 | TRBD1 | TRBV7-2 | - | TGTGCCAGCAGCGGGGGGACAGGGGGTGACACAGATACGCAGTATTTT | CASSGGTGGDTDTQYF
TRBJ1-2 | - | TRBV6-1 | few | TGTGCCAGCAGTGACAGTTGGGGAATTACGTATGGCTACACCTTC | CASSDSWGITYGYTF
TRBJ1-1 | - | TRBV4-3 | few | TGCGCCAGCAGCGAGGGGTTCGGCACTGAAGCTTTCTTT | CASSEGFGTEAFF
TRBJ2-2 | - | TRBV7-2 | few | TGTGCCAGCACCATAACCGGGGAGCTGTTTTTT | CASTITGELFF
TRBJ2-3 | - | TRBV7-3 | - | TGTGCCAGCAGCTTAAAGGGTTCAGATACGCAGTATTTT | CASSLKGSDTQYF
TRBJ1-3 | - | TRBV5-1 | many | TGCGCCAGCAGCTTGGACAGCTCTGGAAACACCATATATTTT | CASSLDSSGNTIYF
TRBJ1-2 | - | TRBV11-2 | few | TGTGCCAGCAGCCGCATGGCAGGGTCTAACTATGGCTACACCTTC | CASSRMAGSNYGYTF
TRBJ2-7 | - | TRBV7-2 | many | TGTGCCAGCAGCTCCACCCCCACCTACGAGCAGTACTTC | CASSSTPTYEQYF
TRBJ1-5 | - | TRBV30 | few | TGTGCAGTAGCCTGGGCCCCCGACAGTTTGAGCAATCAGCCCCAGCATTTT | CAVAWAPDSLSNQPQHF
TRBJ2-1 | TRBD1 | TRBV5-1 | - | TGCGCCAGCAGCTTAGCGGACAGGTCGGATGAGCAGTTCTTC | CASSLADRSDEQFF
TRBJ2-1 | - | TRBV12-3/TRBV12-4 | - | TGTGCCAGCAGCCCAGCAGGGCGTAGTGAGCAGTTCTTC | CASSPAGRSEQFF
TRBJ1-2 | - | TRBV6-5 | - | - | CASSSSGEGIYGYTF
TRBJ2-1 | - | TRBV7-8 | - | TGTGCCAGCAGCCCTCGGACTCACCTGGGGCAGTTCTTC | CASSPRTHLGQFF